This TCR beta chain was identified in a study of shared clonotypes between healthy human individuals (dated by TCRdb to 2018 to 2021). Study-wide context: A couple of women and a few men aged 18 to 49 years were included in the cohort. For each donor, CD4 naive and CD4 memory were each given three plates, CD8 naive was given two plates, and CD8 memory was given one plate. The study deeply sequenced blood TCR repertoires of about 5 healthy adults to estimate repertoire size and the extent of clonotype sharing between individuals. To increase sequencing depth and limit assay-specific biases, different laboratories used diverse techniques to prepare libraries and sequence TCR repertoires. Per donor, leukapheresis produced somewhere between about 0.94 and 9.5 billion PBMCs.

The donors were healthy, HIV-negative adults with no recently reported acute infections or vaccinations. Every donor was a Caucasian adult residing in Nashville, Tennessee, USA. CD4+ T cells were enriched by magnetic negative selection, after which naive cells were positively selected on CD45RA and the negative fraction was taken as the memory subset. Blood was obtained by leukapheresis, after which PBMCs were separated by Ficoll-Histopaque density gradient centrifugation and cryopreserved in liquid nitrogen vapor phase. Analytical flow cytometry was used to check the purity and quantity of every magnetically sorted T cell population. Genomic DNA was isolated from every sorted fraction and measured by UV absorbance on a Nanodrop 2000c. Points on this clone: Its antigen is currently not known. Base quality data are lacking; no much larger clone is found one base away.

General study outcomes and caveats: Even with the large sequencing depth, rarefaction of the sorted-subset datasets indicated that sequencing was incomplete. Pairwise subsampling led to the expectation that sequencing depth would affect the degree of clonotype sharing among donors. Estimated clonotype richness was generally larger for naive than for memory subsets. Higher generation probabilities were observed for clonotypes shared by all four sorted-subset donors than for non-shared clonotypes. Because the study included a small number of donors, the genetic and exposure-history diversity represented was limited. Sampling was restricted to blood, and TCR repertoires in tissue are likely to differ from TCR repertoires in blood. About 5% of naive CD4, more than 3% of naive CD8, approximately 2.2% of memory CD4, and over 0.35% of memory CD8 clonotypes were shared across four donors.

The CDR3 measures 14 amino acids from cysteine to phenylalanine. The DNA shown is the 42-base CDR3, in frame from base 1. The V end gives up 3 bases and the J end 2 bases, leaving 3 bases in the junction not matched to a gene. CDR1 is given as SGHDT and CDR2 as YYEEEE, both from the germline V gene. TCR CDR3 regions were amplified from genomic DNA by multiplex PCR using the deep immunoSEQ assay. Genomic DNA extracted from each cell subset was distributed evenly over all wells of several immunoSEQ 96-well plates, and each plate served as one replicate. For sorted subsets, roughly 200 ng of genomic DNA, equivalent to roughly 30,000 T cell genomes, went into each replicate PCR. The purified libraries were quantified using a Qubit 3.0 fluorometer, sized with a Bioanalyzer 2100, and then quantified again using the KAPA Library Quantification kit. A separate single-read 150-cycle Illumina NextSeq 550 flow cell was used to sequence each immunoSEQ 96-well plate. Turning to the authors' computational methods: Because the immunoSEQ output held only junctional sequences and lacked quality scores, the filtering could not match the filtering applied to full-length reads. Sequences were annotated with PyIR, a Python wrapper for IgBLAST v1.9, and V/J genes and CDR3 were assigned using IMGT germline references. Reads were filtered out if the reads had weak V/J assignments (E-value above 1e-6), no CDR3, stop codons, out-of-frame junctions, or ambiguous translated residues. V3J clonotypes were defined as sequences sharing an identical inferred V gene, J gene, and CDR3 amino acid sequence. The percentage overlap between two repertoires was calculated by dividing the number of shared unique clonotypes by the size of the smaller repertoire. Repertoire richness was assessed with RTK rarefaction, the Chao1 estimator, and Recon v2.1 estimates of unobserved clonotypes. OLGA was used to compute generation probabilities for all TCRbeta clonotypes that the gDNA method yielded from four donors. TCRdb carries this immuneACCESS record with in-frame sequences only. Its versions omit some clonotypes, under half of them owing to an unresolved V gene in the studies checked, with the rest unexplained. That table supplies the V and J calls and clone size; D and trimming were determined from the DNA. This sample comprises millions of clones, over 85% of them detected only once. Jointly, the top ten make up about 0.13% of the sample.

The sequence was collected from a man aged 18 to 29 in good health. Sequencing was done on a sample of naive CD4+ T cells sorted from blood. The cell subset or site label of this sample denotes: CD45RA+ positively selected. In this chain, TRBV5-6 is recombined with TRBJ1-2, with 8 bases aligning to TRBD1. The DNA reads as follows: TGTGCCAGCAGCTACAGGACAGGGAACTATGGCTACACCTTC. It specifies CASSYRTGNYGYTF.